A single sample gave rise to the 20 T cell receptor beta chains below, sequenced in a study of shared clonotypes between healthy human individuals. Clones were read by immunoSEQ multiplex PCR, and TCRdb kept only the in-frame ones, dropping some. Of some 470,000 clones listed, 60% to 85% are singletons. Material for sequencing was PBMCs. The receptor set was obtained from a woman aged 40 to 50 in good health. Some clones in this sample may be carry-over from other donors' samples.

The chain's CDR3 is CASTHGGGQETQYF. DNA of the CDR3: TGTGCCAGCACACACGGGGGAGGCCAAGAGACCCAGTACTTC. The gene calls are TRBV28 and TRBJ2-5; D possibly corresponds to TRBD2 (6 bases). The CDR3 covers 14 residues. Germline V gives CDR1 MDHEN, CDR2 SYDVKM. V was trimmed by 7 bases and J by 1 base, leaving 13 bases between them. Full variable domain (missing parts from reference TRBV28 and TRBJ2-5): DVKVTQSSRYLVKRTGEKVFLECVQDMDHENMFWYRQDPGLGLRLIYFSYDVKMKEKGDIPEGYSVSREKKERFSLILESASTNQTSMYLCASTHGGGQETQYFGPGTRLLVL.

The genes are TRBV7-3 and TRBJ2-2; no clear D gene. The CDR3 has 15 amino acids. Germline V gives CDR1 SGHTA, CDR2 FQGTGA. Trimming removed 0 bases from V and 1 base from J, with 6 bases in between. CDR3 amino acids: CASSLTAGNTGELFF. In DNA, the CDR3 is TGTGCCAGCAGCTTAACCGCAGGGAACACCGGGGAGCTGTTTTTT.

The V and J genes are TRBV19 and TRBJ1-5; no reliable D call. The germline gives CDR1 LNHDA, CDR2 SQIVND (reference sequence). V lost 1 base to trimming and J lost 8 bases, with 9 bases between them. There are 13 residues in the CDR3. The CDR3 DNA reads TGTGCCAGTAGTATAGTGAATACGGAGCCCCAGCATTTT. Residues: CASSIVNTEPQHF.

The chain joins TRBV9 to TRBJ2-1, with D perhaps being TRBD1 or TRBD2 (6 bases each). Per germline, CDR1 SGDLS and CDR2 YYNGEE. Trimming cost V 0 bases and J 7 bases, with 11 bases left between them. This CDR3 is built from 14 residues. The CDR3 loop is CASSVGGGTNEQFF. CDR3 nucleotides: TGTGCCAGCAGCGTAGGAGGGGGGACGAATGAGCAGTTCTTC.

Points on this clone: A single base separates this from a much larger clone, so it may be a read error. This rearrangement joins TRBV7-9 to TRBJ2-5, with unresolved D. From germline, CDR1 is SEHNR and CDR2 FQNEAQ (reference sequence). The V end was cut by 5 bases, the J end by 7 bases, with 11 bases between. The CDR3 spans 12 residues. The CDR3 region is CASSPHGVTQYF. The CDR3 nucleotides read TGTGCCAGCAGCCCTCATGGGGTGACCCAGTACTTC. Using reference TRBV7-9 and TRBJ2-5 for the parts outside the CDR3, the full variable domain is DTGVSQNPRHKITKRGQNVTFRCDPISEHNRLYWYRQTLGQGPEFLTYFQNEAQLEKSRLLSDRFSAERPKGSFSTLEIQRTEQGDSAMYLCASSPHGVTQYFGPGTRLLVL.

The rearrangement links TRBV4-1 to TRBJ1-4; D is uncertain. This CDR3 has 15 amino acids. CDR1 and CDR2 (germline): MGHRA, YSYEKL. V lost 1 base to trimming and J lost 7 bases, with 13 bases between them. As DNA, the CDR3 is TGCGCCAGCAGCCAAGTCGGCGGTTCGCGTGAAAAACTGTTTTTT. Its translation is CASSQVGGSREKLFF.

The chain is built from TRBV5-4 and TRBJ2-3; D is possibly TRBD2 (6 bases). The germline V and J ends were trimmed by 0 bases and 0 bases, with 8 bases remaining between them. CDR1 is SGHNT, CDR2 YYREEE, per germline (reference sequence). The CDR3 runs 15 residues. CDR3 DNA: TGTGCCAGCAGCTTGGATCTAGCGAGCACAGATACGCAGTATTTT. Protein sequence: CASSLDLASTDTQYF.

CDR3 protein: CSESSSCGYTF. The CDR3 DNA reads TGCAGCGAGTCCTCAAGCTGTGGCTACACCTTC. The chain has TRBV29-1 and TRBJ1-2; no firm D call. Trimming shortened V by 7 bases and J by 7 bases, and 13 bases separated the two germline ends. Germline V gene lookup returns CDR1 SQVTM and CDR2 ANQGSEA. CDR3 size: 11 residues.

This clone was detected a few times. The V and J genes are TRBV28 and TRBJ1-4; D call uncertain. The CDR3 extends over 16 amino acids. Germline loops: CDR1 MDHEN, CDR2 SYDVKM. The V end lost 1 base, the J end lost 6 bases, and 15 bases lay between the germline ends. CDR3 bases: TGTGCCAGCAGTTTATCTCCAAGGGAAGTCGATGAAAAACTGTTTTTT. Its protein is CASSLSPREVDEKLFF.

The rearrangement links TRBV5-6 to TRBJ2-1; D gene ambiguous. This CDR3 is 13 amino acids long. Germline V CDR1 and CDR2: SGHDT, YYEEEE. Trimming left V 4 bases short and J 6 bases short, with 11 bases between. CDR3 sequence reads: CASSLGVPNEQFF. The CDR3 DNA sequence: TGTGCCAGCAGCCTTGGAGTTCCCAATGAGCAGTTCTTC.

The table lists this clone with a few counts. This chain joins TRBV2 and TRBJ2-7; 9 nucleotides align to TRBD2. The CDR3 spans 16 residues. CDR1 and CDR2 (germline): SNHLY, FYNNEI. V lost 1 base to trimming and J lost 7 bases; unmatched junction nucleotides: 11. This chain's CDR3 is CASSEVGSSGDTEQYF. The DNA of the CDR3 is TGTGCCAGCAGTGAAGTCGGGTCTAGCGGGGACACGGAGCAGTACTTC.

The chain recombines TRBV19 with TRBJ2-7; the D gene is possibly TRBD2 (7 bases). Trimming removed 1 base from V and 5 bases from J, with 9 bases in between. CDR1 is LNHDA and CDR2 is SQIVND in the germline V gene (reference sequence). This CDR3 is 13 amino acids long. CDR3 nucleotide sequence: TGTGCCAGTAGTATAGGGGGGGGCGACGAGCAGTACTTC. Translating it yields CASSIGGGDEQYF.

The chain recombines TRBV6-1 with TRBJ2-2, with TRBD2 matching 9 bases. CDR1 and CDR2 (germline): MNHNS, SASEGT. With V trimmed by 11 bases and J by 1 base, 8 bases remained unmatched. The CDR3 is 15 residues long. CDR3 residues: CAGTGTSLNTGELFF. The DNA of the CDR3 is TGTGCCGGCACCGGGACTAGCCTGAACACCGGGGAGCTGTTTTTT.

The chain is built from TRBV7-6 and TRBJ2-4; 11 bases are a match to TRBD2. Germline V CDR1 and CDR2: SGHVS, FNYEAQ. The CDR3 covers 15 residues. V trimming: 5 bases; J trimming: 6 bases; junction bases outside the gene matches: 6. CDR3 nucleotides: TGTGCCAGCAGCATTAGCGGGAGGGTGGGAAACATTCAGTACTTC. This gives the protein CASSISGRVGNIQYF. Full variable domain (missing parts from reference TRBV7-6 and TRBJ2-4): GAGVSQSPRYKVTKRGQDVALRCDPISGHVSLYWYRQALGQGPEFLTYFNYEAQQDKSGLPNDRFSAERPEGSISTLTIQRTEQRDSAMYRCASSISGRVGNIQYFGAGTRLSVL.

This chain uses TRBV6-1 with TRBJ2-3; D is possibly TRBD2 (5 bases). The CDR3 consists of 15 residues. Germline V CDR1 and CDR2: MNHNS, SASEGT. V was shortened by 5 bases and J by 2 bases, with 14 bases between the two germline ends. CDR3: CASSSTDSTTDTQYF. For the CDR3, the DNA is TGTGCCAGCAGTAGTACGGACTCGACCACAGATACGCAGTATTTT.

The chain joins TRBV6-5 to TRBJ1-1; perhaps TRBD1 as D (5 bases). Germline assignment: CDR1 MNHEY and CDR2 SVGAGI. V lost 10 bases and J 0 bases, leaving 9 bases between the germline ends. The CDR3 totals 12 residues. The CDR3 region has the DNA TGTGCCACCGCAGGGTTGAACACTGAAGCTTTCTTT. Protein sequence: CATAGLNTEAFF.

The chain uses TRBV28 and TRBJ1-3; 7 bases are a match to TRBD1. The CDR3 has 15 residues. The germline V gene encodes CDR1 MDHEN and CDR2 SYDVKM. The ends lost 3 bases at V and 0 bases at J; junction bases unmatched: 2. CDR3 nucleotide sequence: TGTGCCAGCAGTTTGACAGGGTCCTCTGGAAACACCATATATTTT. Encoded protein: CASSLTGSSGNTIYF.

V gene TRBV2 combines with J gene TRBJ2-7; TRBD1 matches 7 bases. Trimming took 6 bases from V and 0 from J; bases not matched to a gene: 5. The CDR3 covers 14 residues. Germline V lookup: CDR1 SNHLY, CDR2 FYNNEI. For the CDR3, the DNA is TGTGCCAGCAGCACCGGGACAGCCTCCTACGAGCAGTACTTC. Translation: CASSTGTASYEQYF.

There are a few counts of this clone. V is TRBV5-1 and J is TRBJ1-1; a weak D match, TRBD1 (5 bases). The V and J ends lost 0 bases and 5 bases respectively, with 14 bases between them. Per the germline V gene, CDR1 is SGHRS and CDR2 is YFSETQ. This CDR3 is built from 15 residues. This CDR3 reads CASSLDGRAGTEAFF. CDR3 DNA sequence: TGCGCCAGCAGCTTGGATGGCAGGGCCGGGACTGAAGCTTTCTTT.

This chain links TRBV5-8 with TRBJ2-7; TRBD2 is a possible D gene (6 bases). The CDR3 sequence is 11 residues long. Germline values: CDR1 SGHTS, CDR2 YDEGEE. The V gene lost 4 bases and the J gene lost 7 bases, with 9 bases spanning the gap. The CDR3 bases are TGTGCCAGCAGCCGTAGCGGTGAGCAGTACTTC. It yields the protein CASSRSGEQYF.